This T cell receptor beta chain was identified during a study of shared clonotypes between healthy human individuals. Findings and caveats of the study: Estimated richness values were generally larger in naive subsets than in memory subsets. Sharing of clonotypes among donors was expected to vary with sequencing depth.

V was shortened by 2 bases and J by 6 bases, with 14 bases between the two germline ends. The germline gives CDR1 MDHEN, CDR2 SYDVKM. The CDR3 has 16 amino acids. A note on this clone: Antigen specificity is unknown.

The repertoire was sequenced with immunoSEQ multiplex PCR; TCRdb's copy has only in-frame clones and lacks some. The table records under 1,100,000 clones, about 75% of them present only once. The receptor's source is a man aged 18 to 29 in good health. The chain links TRBV28 to TRBJ1-6; no definite D call. The sequenced sample consisted of memory CD4+ T cells sorted from blood. The subset here: CD45RA-negative fraction. The DNA of the CDR3 is TGTGCCAGCAGTTTAGACGGCAGGTTGTCTAATTCACCCCTCCACTTT. Translated: CASSLDGRLSNSPLHF.